These T cell receptor beta chains were read from a single sample in a study of blood T cell repertoires in COVID-19. The data were produced by immunoSEQ multiplex PCR, yet TCRdb's version contains in-frame clones alone and is incomplete. The sample contains roughly 97,000 clones, about 86% of which appear only once. Material: peripheral blood. These TCRs come from a woman at least 80 years old with active or convalescent COVID-19. Each CDR3 is given with its conserved first and last residue. The D gene is left open where the match is weak. Clone size appears in some rows only: once, few, many, or a class for an expanded clone.

>TRBV25-1|TRBJ1-4|-|-
TGTGCCAGCAGTGAAGGGCAGGCCTACAATGAAAAACTGTTTTTT
CASSEGQAYNEKLFF
>TRBV4-1|TRBJ1-4|-|-
TGCGCCAGCAGCCTAACCCAGGGTACTAATGAAAAACTGTTTTTT
CASSLTQGTNEKLFF
>TRBV4-2|TRBJ2-7|TRBD2|-
TGTGCCAGCAGCCGGACAGCGGGAGGGTCCTACGAGCAGTACTTC
CASSRTAGGSYEQYF
>TRBV5-1|TRBJ1-5|-|few
TGCGCCAGCAGCTTGGAAGGGGATAGCAATCAGCCCCAGCATTTT
CASSLEGDSNQPQHF
>TRBV7-2|TRBJ1-6|-|-
TGTGCCAGCAGCCCATCCCGCGGGGGATGGGATTCACCCCTCCACTTT
CASSPSRGGWDSPLHF
>TRBV29-1|TRBJ1-2|-|once
TGCAGCGCCCTCAAAGGGGGTGGCTACACCTTC
CSALKGGGYTF
>TRBV7-3|TRBJ1-1|TRBD1|-
TGTGCCAGCAGCTGGGACAGTATGAACACTGAAGCTTTCTTT
CASSWDSMNTEAFF
>TRBV28|TRBJ2-7|-|-
TGTGCCAGCAGTAGACCCGGGACACTTACCTCCTACGAGCAGTACTTC
CASSRPGTLTSYEQYF
>TRBV19|TRBJ1-5|-|-
TGTGCCAGTAGTAGGGAAGGGGTAAGCAATCAGCCCCAGCATTTT
CASSREGVSNQPQHF
>TRBV5-1|TRBJ2-6|-|-
TGCGCCAGCAGCTTGGGGGAGACCTCTGGGGCCAACGTCCTGACTTTC
CASSLGETSGANVLTF
>TRBV6-2/TRBV6-3|TRBJ2-1|TRBD2|-
TGTGCCAGCAGTTACCCTAGAGGGACTATCGGCAATGAGCAGTTCTTC
CASSYPRGTIGNEQFF
>TRBV19|TRBJ1-1|TRBD1|once
TGTGCCAGTAGTATCGGGACAGGGGGCGTGAACACTGAAGCTTTCTTT
CASSIGTGGVNTEAFF
>TRBV28|TRBJ1-1|-|-
TGTGCCAGCAGCCCGGCCCAGACAAAGATGAACACTGAAGCTTTCTTT
CASSPAQTKMNTEAFF
>TRBV19|TRBJ1-5|-|-
TGTGCCAGTAGTGGAGGAAGAGGGTCGGTGAGGAGCAATCAGCCCCAGCATTTT
CASSGGRGSVRSNQPQHF
>TRBV27|TRBJ2-7|-|-
TGTGCCAGCAGTGGCGCGATCGGACACCAGTACTTC
CASSGAIGHQYF
>TRBV11-2|TRBJ1-6|-|-
TGTGCCAGCTGCTTAGAGGCGGGGCGACCCCTCCACTTT
CASCLEAGRPLHF
>TRBV6-1|TRBJ1-2|-|-
TGTGCCAGCAGTGAACGACAGGCTCTAAACTATGGCTACACCTTC
CASSERQALNYGYTF
>TRBV2|TRBJ2-5|-|-
TGTGCCAGCATCCCATCTTTGACTGCAGTCCAAGAGACCCAGTACTTC
CASIPSLTAVQETQYF
>TRBV5-1|TRBJ1-4|TRBD1|-
TGCGCCAGCAGCTTGGCCGGGACAGGGTTTGAAAAACTGTTTTTT
CASSLAGTGFEKLFF
>TRBV21-1|TRBJ2-5|-|-
TGTGCCAGCAGCAAGGCGACAGGGGGCGAAGAGACCCAGTACTTC
CASSKATGGEETQYF
>TRBV7-9|TRBJ2-7|-|-
TGTGCCAGCAGCTTAGGTTATAACCCTGAATCGCGCGAGCAGTACTTC
CASSLGYNPESREQYF